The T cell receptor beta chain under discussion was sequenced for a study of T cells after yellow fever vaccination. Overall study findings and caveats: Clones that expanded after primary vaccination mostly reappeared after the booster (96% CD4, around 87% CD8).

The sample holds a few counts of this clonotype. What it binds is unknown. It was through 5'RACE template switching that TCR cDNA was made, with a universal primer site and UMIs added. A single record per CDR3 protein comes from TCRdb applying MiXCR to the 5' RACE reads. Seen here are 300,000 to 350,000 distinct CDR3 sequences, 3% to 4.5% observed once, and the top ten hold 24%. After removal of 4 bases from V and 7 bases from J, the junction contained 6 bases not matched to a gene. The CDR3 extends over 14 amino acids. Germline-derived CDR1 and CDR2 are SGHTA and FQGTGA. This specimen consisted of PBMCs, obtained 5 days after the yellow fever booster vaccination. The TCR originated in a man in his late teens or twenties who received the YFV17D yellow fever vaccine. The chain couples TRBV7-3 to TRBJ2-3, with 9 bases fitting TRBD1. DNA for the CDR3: TGTGCCAGCAGCTCCACAGGGGGCTCGAATACGCAGTATTTT. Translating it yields CASSSTGGSNTQYF. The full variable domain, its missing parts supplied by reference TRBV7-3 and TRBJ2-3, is GAGVSQTPSNKVTEKGKYVELRCDPISGHTALYWYRQSLGQGPEFLIYFQGTGAADDSGLPNDRFFAVRPEGSVSTLKIQRTERGDSAVYLCASSSTGGSNTQYFGPGTRLTVL.